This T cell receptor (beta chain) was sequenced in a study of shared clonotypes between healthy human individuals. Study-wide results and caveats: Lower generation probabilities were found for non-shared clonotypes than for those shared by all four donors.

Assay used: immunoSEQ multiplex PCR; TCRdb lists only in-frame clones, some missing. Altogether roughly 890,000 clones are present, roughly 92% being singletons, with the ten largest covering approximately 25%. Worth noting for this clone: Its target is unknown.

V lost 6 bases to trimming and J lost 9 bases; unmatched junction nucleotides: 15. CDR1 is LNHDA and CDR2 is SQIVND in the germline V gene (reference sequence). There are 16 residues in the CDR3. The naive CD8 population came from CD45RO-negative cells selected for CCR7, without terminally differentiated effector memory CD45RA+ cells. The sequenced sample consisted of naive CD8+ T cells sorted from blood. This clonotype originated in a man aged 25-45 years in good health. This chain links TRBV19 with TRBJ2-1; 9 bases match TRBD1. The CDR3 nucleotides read TGTGCCAGTAGGACAACACAGGGGGCGGATTGGGGTGAGCAGTTCTTC. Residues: CASRTTQGADWGEQFF. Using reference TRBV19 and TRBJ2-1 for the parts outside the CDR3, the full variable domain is DGGITQSPKYLFRKEGQNVTLSCEQNLNHDAMYWYRQDPGQGLRLIYYSQIVNDFQKGDIAEGYSVSREKKESFPLTVTSAQKNPTAFYLCASRTTQGADWGEQFFGPGTRLTVL.